This TCR beta chain stems from a study of CD8 T cells in ankylosing spondylitis (dated by TCRdb to the late 2010s). Turning to the overall study: The study set out to find disease-linked TCR variants by profiling T cell receptor beta repertoires in ankylosing spondylitis patients and healthy donors. The full study cohort comprised about 24 ankylosing spondylitis patients and 85 to 120 healthy donors. Peripheral blood was sampled, and synovial fluid was also collected from ankylosing spondylitis patients.

This clonotype was counted ten times or more. This receptor's antigen is unknown. No base-level quality is on record; no much larger clone is a single base apart. Here V drops 8 bases and J drops 5 bases, and the junction holds 10 bases not matched to any gene. The germline V gene (reference sequence) yields MNHEY for CDR1 and SMNVEV for CDR2. The CDR3 starts with the cysteine, ends with the phenylalanine, and has 16 residues. Of all the DNA, just the CDR3 is kept, 48 bases in frame from base 1. This sample was sequenced with an Illumina HiSeq 2500. TCR beta libraries were prepared by quantitative 5'-RACE with molecular barcodes. In the source study's methods: To identify disease-linked TCR variants, a new computational method was used, one built on a probabilistic model of VDJ rearrangement. TCRdb cleaned the public reads at Q25 with fastp, built clones with MiXCR and kept in-frame beta chains. Entries that share a CDR3 protein sequence are merged under the most common genes and DNA. These V and J calls derive from TCRdb rather than the authors' analysis. Within this sample are about 130,000 distinct CDR3 sequences, with roughly 13% of them counted one time only. The ten top clones hold about 3% of the sample.

Results the study describes overall, beyond this receptor: Some motif variants had previously been reported in the synovial fluid and blood of reactive arthritis patients, which suggests shared mechanisms of disease initiation. A TCR beta motif made up of several highly homologous amino acid variants appeared to be characteristic of blood from ankylosing spondylitis patients. A CD8+ phenotype was shown by the disease-linked clones, which were found at relatively low frequencies in peripheral blood. According to the report, matched synovial fluid samples from ankylosing spondylitis patients were significantly enriched for the disease-linked clones.

The sequence is built from TRBV27 and TRBJ1-5, with TRBD1 identical over 12 junction bases. Sequencing was performed on blood, either unsorted or a sorted T cell fraction (not recorded which). This clonotype was obtained from a female donor with ankylosing spondylitis or in good health (not recorded which). The nucleotide sequence is given as TGTGCCAGCCCCGGCCGGGACAGGGGGCGAGATCAGCCCCAGCATTTT. It specifies CASPGRDRGRDQPQHF.